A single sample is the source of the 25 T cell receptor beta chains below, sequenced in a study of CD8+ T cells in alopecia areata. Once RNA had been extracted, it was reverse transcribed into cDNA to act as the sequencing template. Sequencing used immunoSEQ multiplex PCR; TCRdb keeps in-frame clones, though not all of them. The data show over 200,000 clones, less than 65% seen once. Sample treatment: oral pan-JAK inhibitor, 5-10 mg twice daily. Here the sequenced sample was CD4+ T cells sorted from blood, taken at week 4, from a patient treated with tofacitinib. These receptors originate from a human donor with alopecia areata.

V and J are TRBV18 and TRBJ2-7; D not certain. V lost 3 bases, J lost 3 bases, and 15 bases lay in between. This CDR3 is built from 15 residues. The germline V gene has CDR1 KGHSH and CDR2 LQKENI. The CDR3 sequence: CASSPPSRKDYEQYF. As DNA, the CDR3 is TGTGCCAGCTCACCGCCCTCACGGAAGGACTACGAGCAGTACTTC.

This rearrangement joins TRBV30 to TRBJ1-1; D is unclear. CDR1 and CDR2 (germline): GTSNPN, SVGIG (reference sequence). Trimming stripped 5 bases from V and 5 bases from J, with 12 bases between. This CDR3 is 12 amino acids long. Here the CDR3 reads CAWGDPRTEAFF. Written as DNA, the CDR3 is TGTGCCTGGGGGGATCCGCGTACTGAAGCTTTCTTT.

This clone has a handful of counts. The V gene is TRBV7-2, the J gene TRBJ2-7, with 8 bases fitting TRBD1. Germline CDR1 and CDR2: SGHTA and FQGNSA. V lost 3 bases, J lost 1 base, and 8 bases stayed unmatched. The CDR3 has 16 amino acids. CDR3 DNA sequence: TGTGCCAGCAGCTTCTCTTCAGGGGGCGGATCCTACGAGCAGTACTTC. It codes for CASSFSSGGGSYEQYF.

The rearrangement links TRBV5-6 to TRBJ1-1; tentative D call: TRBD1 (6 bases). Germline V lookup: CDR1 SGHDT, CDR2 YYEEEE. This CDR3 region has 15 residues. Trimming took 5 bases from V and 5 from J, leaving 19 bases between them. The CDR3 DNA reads TGTGCCAGCAGAATAGGTTCGGGGGCCGGGACTGAAGCTTTCTTT. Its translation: CASRIGSGAGTEAFF.

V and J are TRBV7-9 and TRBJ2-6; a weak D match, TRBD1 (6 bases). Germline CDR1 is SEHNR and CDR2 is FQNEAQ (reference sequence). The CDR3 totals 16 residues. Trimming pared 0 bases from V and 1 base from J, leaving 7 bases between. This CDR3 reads CASSLAQGSGANVLTF. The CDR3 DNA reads TGTGCCAGCAGCTTAGCTCAGGGGTCTGGGGCCAACGTCCTGACTTTC.

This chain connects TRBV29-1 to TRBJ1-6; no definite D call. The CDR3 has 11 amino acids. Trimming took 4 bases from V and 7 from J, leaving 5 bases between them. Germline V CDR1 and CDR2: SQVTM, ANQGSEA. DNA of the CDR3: TGCAGCGTTGCCCCCAATTCACCCCTCCACTTT. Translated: CSVAPNSPLHF.

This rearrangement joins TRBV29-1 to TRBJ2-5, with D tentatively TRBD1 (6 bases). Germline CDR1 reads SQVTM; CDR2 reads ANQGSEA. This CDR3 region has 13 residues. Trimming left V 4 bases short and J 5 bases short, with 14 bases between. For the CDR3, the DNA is TGCAGCGTTGGGGTCCGCAGGGGTGAGACCCAGTACTTC. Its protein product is CSVGVRRGETQYF.

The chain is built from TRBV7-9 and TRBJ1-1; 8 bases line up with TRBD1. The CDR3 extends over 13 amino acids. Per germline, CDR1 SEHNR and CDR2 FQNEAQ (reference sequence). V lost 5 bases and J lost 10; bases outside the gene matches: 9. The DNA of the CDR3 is TGTGCCAGCAGCGCTACTGGTGGGACAGGAGCTTTCTTT. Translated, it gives CASSATGGTGAFF.

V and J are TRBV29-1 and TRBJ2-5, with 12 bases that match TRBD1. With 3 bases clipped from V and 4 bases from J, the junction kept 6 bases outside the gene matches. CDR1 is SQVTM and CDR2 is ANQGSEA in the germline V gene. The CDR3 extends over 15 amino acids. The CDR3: CSVDPGTGGRETQYF. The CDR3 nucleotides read TGCAGCGTTGACCCCGGGACAGGGGGCCGAGAGACCCAGTACTTC.

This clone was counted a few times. This CDR3 reads CASSFFGGADTQYF. In nucleotides, the CDR3 is TGCGCCAGCAGCTTCTTCGGGGGTGCAGATACGCAGTATTTT. This chain joins TRBV5-1 and TRBJ2-3; a possible D gene is TRBD2 (6 bases). This CDR3 is built from 14 residues. The V and J ends lost 2 bases and 4 bases respectively, with 11 bases between them. Per germline, CDR1 SGHRS and CDR2 YFSETQ.

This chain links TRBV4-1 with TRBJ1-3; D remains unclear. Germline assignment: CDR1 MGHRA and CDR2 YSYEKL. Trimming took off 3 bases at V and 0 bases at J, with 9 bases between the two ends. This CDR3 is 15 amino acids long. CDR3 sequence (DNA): TGCGCCAGCAGCCACCCCCCCAGCTCTGGAAACACCATATATTTT. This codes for CASSHPPSSGNTIYF.

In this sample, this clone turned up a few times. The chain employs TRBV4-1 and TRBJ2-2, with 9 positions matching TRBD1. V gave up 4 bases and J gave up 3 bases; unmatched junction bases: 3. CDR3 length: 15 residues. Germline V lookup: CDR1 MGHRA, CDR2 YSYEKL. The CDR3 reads CASSRGQGYTGELFF. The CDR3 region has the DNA TGCGCCAGCAGCCGAGGACAGGGGTACACCGGGGAGCTGTTTTTT.

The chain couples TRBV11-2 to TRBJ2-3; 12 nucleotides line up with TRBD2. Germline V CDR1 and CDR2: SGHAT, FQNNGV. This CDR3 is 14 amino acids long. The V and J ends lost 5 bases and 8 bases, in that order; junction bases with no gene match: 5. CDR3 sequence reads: CASSPSGGAGTQYF. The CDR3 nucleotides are TGTGCCAGCAGCCCTAGCGGGGGGGCCGGTACGCAGTATTTT.

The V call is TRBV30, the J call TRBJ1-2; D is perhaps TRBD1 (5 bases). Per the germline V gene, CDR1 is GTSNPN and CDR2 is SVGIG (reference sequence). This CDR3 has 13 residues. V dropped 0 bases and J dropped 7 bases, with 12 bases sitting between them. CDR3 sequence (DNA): TGTGCCTGGAGTGTACCTCCGGGGCTTGGCTACACCTTC. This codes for CAWSVPPGLGYTF. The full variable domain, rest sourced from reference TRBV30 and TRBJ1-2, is SQTIHQWPATLVQPVGSPLSLECTVEGTSNPNLYWYRQAAGRGLQLLFYSVGIGQISSEVPQNLSASRPQDRQFILSSKKLLLSDSGFYLCAWSVPPGLGYTFGSGTRLTVV.

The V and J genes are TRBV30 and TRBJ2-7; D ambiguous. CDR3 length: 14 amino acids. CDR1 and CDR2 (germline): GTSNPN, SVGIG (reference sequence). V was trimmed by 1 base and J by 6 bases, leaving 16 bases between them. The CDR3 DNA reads TGTGCCTGGAGTGGGACGGTGGTAGGCTCCGAGCAGTACTTC. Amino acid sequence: CAWSGTVVGSEQYF.

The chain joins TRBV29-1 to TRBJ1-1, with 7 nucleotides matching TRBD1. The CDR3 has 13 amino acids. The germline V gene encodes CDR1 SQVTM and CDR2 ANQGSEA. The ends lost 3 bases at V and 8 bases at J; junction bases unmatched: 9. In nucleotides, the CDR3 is TGCAGCGTTGAGCAAGGGGGCGCTTCGGAAGCTTTCTTT. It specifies CSVEQGGASEAFF.

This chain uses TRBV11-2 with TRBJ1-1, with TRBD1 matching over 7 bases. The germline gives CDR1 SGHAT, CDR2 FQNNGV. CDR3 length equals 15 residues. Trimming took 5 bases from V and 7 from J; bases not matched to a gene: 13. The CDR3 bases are TGTGCCAGCAGCCTCAGCTTCACAGGGGCGGATGAAGCTTTCTTT. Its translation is CASSLSFTGADEAFF.

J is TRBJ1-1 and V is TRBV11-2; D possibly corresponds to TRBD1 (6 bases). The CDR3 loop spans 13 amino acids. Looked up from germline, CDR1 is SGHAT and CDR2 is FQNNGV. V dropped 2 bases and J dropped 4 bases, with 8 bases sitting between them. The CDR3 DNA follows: TGTGCCAGCAGCTTACTAGGGGGCACTGAAGCTTTCTTT. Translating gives CASSLLGGTEAFF.

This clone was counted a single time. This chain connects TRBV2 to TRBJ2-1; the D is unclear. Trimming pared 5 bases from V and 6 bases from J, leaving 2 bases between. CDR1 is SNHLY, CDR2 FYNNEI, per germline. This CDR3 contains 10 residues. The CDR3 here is CASSFNEQFF. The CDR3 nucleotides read TGTGCCAGCAGTTTCAATGAGCAGTTCTTC.

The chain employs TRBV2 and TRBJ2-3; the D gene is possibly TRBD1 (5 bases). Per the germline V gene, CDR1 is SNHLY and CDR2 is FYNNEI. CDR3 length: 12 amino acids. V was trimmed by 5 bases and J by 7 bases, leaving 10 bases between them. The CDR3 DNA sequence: TGTGCCAGCAGTCCAGGGATGAATACGCAGTATTTT. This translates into CASSPGMNTQYF.

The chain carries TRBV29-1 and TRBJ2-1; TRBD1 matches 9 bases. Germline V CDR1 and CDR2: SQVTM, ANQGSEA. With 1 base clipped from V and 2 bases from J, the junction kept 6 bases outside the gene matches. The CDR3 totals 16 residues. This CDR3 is CSVEGFGDRAYNEQFF. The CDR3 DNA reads TGCAGCGTTGAAGGGTTTGGGGACAGGGCCTACAATGAGCAGTTCTTC.

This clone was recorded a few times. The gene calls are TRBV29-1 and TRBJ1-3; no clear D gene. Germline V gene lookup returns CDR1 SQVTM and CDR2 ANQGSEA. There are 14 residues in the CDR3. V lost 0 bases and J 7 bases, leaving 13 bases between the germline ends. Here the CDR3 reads CSVEDPGYLNTIYF. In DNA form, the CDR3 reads TGCAGCGTTGAAGATCCCGGTTATCTTAACACCATATATTTT.

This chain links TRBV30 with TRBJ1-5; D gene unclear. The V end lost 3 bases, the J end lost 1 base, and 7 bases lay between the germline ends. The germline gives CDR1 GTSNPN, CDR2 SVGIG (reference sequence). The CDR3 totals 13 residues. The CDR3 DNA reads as TGTGCCTGGAGCGGGGTCAGCAATCAGCCCCAGCATTTT. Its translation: CAWSGVSNQPQHF.

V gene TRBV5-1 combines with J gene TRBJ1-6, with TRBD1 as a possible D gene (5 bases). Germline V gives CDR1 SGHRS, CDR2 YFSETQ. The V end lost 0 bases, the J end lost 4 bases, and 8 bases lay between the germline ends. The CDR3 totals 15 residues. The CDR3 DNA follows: TGCGCCAGCAGCTTGGGACAGTATTATAATTCACCCCTCCACTTT. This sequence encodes CASSLGQYYNSPLHF.

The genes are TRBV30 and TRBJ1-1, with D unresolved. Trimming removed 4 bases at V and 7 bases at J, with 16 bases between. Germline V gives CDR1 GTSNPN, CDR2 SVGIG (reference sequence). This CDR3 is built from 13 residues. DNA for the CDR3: TGTGCCTGGAACAGCCGGGGAGGCCGTGAAGCTTTCTTT. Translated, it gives CAWNSRGGREAFF.